The 27 T cell receptor beta chains presented below share a single source sample, sequenced in a study of cytomegalovirus exposure and HLA in healthy donors. Amplification used 60 Vbeta primers and 13 Jbeta primers. The assay was immunoSEQ multiplex PCR, and TCRdb's table has in-frame clones only and misses some. The repertoire includes 74,000 or so clones, 79% of them detected once, and around a fifth sits in the top ten. Sequenced material: PBMCs. These receptors all stem from a woman aged 40-49 years in good health and CMV-seropositive.

V is TRBV19 and J is TRBJ2-6; 7 nucleotides align to TRBD1. CDR1 and CDR2 from the germline V gene are LNHDA and SQIVND (reference sequence). This CDR3 contains 17 residues. V trimming: 3 bases; J trimming: 2 bases; junction bases outside the gene matches: 7. As DNA, the CDR3 is TGTGCCAGTAGTATGCGACAGGGTGATACTGGGGCCAACGTCCTGACTTTC. This gives the protein CASSMRQGDTGANVLTF.

This rearrangement joins TRBV4-1 to TRBJ2-1; 8 nucleotides agree with TRBD1. The CDR3 is made up of 15 amino acids. Germline lookup yields CDR1 MGHRA and CDR2 YSYEKL. V trimming: 0 bases; J trimming: 9 bases; junction bases outside the gene matches: 7. The DNA for the CDR3 is TGCGCCAGCAGCCAAGACCAGGGGGCGCTTGGTGAGCAGTTCTTC. This sequence encodes CASSQDQGALGEQFF.

The CDR3 spells CASSGQTPQSTYNEQFF. CDR3 DNA: TGTGCCAGCAGCGGACAGACACCCCAAAGTACCTACAATGAGCAGTTCTTC. The gene calls are TRBV7-9 and TRBJ2-1; tentative D call: TRBD1 (6 bases). Germline V lookup: CDR1 SEHNR, CDR2 FQNEAQ (reference sequence). The CDR3 is made up of 17 amino acids. V lost 5 bases and J 2 bases, leaving 19 bases between the germline ends. The full variable domain, with the rest looked up from reference TRBV7-9 and TRBJ2-1, is DTGVSQNPRHKITKRGQNVTFRCDPISEHNRLYWYRQTLGQGPEFLTYFQNEAQLEKSRLLSDRFSAERPKGSFSTLEIQRTEQGDSAMYLCASSGQTPQSTYNEQFFGPGTRLTVL.

The chain combines TRBV5-1 with TRBJ2-7; a possible D gene is TRBD2 (5 bases). CDR1 SGHRS and CDR2 YFSETQ come from the germline V gene. V was cut by 6 bases and J by 6 bases, with 16 bases left in between. There are 13 residues in the CDR3. DNA for the CDR3: TGCGCCAGCACCGCACTAGTGTCGGGCGAGCAGTACTTC. Its translation: CASTALVSGEQYF.

The chain joins TRBV6-1 to TRBJ1-2, with D tentatively TRBD1 (6 bases). CDR1 and CDR2 (germline): MNHNS, SASEGT. CDR3 length: 15 residues. Trimming removed 4 bases from V and 4 bases from J, with 16 bases in between. CDR3 protein: CASSGPDSLSYGYTF. The CDR3 DNA is TGTGCCAGCAGTGGACCGGACAGTCTTTCCTATGGCTACACCTTC.

The chain carries TRBV2 and TRBJ1-1; 7 positions match TRBD1. Germline V gives CDR1 SNHLY, CDR2 FYNNEI. The trim removed 3 bases at V and 4 bases at J, leaving 5 bases unmatched. This CDR3 region has 14 residues. The CDR3 protein is CASSEMGQSTEAFF. The DNA of the CDR3 is TGTGCCAGCAGTGAGATGGGACAGAGCACTGAAGCTTTCTTT.

The rearrangement links TRBV9 to TRBJ1-1, with D unresolved. This CDR3 is 12 amino acids long. The germline V and J ends were trimmed by 4 bases and 7 bases, with 11 bases remaining between them. Per germline, CDR1 SGDLS and CDR2 YYNGEE. The CDR3 spells CASSPLRGEAFF. The CDR3 bases are TGTGCCAGCAGCCCACTCCGCGGTGAAGCTTTCTTT. The whole variable domain, remainder taken from reference TRBV9 and TRBJ1-1, is DSGVTQTPKHLITATGQRVTLRCSPRSGDLSVYWYQQSLDQGLQFLIQYYNGEERAKGNILERFSAQQFPDLHSELNLSSLELGDSALYFCASSPLRGEAFFGQGTRLTVV.

This clone has a handful of counts. The chain has TRBV6-5 and TRBJ2-7, with D possibly matching TRBD1 (6 bases). CDR1 MNHEY and CDR2 SVGAGI come from the germline V gene. The CDR3 spans 10 residues. Trimming removed 4 bases at V and 9 bases at J, with 7 bases between. CDR3 sequence reads: CASSLQGQYF. CDR3 bases: TGTGCCAGCAGTTTACAGGGGCAGTACTTC.

The V call is TRBV5-1, the J call TRBJ2-7; a weak D match, TRBD2 (6 bases). The CDR3 has 14 amino acids. V lost 0 bases, J lost 7 bases, and 14 bases lay in between. CDR1 and CDR2 from the germline V gene are SGHRS and YFSETQ. In DNA form, the CDR3 reads TGCGCCAGCAGCTTGGCCGGAGGGGTTTGGGAGCAGTACTTC. Encoded protein: CASSLAGGVWEQYF.

The chain employs TRBV12-5 and TRBJ2-6, with TRBD1 matching over 8 bases. Losses at the gene ends were 6 bases for V and 4 bases for J; bases not matched to a gene: 5. Germline V gives CDR1 LGHNT, CDR2 FRNRAP. This CDR3 spans 15 amino acids. CDR3 residues: CASGLGDRGANVLTF. The CDR3 DNA reads as TGTGCTAGTGGCCTGGGGGACAGGGGGGCCAACGTCCTGACTTTC.

The rearrangement joins TRBV27 to TRBJ1-2; no clear D gene. From germline, CDR1 is MNHEY and CDR2 SMNVEV (reference sequence). With 5 bases removed from V and 4 bases from J, the gap between germline ends came to 14 bases. The CDR3 has 14 amino acids. The DNA of the CDR3 is TGTGCCAGCAGTAACCTCCGGGGTCCCTATGGCTACACCTTC. Protein product: CASSNLRGPYGYTF.

This clone was counted a few times. The rearrangement joins TRBV7-9 to TRBJ2-1; 10 bases match TRBD2. Germline CDR1 and CDR2: SEHNR and FQNEAQ (reference sequence). There are 15 residues in the CDR3. V lost 11 bases, J lost 5 bases, and 12 bases stayed unmatched. CDR3 coding DNA: TGTGCCGGAGAGTCGGTTCTAGCGGGGGACAATGAGCAGTTCTTC. It specifies CAGESVLAGDNEQFF.

The V gene is TRBV6-5, the J gene TRBJ1-1, with D perhaps TRBD1 (5 bases). Germline-derived CDR1 and CDR2 are MNHEY and SVGAGI. The CDR3 has 14 residues. Trimming pared 7 bases from V and 3 bases from J, leaving 15 bases between. CDR3 nucleotides: TGTGCCAGCAAACGTTCCTCGGGGGACACTGAAGCTTTCTTT. Amino acids: CASKRSSGDTEAFF.

The chain recombines TRBV28 with TRBJ2-5; 7 nucleotides line up with TRBD2. The CDR3 has 16 residues. From germline, CDR1 is MDHEN and CDR2 SYDVKM. J was trimmed by 5 bases and V by 3 bases; bases with no gene match: 12. CDR3 in DNA: TGTGCCAGCAGTTTGTTCAGGGCGGGGGTCGGGGAGACCCAGTACTTC. Translating it yields CASSLFRAGVGETQYF. The full variable domain, its missing parts supplied by reference TRBV28 and TRBJ2-5, is DVKVTQSSRYLVKRTGEKVFLECVQDMDHENMFWYRQDPGLGLRLIYFSYDVKMKEKGDIPEGYSVSREKKERFSLILESASTNQTSMYLCASSLFRAGVGETQYFGPGTRLLVL.

This clone has only a few counts. This chain uses TRBV2 with TRBJ2-1, with TRBD1 matching over 7 bases. Germline V gene lookup returns CDR1 SNHLY and CDR2 FYNNEI. With V trimmed by 6 bases and J by 0 bases, 2 bases remained unmatched. This CDR3 spans 14 amino acids. The DNA of the CDR3 is TGTGCCAGCAGAACAGGGGTCTCCTACAATGAGCAGTTCTTC. Its protein is CASRTGVSYNEQFF.

V usage is TRBV30 and J usage is TRBJ2-2; 8 bases are shared with TRBD2. The CDR3 is 15 residues long. The junction had 11 bases not matched to a gene; V was cut back by 6 bases and J by 5 bases. CDR1 GTSNPN and CDR2 SVGIG come from the germline V gene (reference sequence). As DNA, the CDR3 is TGTGCCTGCACGACTAGCGTCCTAGGAACCGGGGAGCTGTTTTTT. The encoded protein is CACTTSVLGTGELFF.

This clone has a handful of counts. The gene calls are TRBV6-1 and TRBJ2-3; 9 bases line up with TRBD1. CDR1 is MNHNS and CDR2 is SASEGT in the germline V gene. The CDR3 sequence is 14 residues long. Trimming removed 6 bases from V and 4 bases from J; junction bases left unmatched: 5. The CDR3 sequence is CASRRTGDSDTQYF. As DNA, the CDR3 is TGTGCCAGCAGGAGGACAGGGGATTCAGATACGCAGTATTTT.

The CDR3 DNA is TGTGCCACCAGCAGAGATCTGGGGCGCACCTACGAGCAGTACTTC. It yields the protein CATSRDLGRTYEQYF. V usage is TRBV15 and J usage is TRBJ2-7; D may be TRBD1 (5 bases). V dropped 0 bases and J dropped 2 bases, with 11 bases sitting between them. CDR3 length: 15 amino acids. Germline V lookup: CDR1 LNHNV, CDR2 YYDKDF (reference sequence).

As DNA, the CDR3 is TGTGCCAGCAGTGTTGGAGGGCGGGTCTCCCTCCACTTT. Residues: CASSVGGRVSLHF. This sequence joins TRBV6-1 and TRBJ1-6; D remains ambiguous. The ends were cut back, 4 bases at V and 14 bases at J, with 15 bases in the middle. This CDR3 contains 13 residues. Germline assignment: CDR1 MNHNS and CDR2 SASEGT.

The chain uses TRBV2 and TRBJ1-5; maybe TRBD1 (6 bases). Deletions cut 4 bases from V and 7 bases from J, with 17 bases between. The CDR3 covers 15 residues. Germline CDR1 is SNHLY and CDR2 is FYNNEI. CDR3 nucleotides: TGTGCCAGCAGTGGGGGGCCACCATTTACACAGCCCCAGCATTTT. Translation: CASSGGPPFTQPQHF.

This clone came up a few times. Here the CDR3 reads CASSFGPESYEQYF. The DNA of the CDR3 is TGTGCCAGCAGTTTTGGTCCGGAGTCCTACGAGCAGTACTTC. This rearrangement joins TRBV27 to TRBJ2-7; the D is unclear. Trimming took off 3 bases at V and 1 base at J, with 10 bases between the two ends. The CDR3 extends over 14 amino acids. Germline CDR1 is MNHEY and CDR2 is SMNVEV (reference sequence).

CDR3 coding DNA: TGTGCCACAACAGGGGGCGCTGGGGTCACTGAAGCTTTCTTT. It codes for CATTGGAGVTEAFF. The chain recombines TRBV19 with TRBJ1-1, with 9 bases that match TRBD1. V trimming: 10 bases; J trimming: 4 bases; junction bases outside the gene matches: 10. The CDR3 extends over 14 amino acids. Looked up from germline, CDR1 is LNHDA and CDR2 is SQIVND (reference sequence).

V and J are TRBV2 and TRBJ2-3, with TRBD2 identical over 9 bases. CDR1 SNHLY and CDR2 FYNNEI come from the germline V gene. The CDR3 is 19 amino acids. J gave up 1 base and V 5 bases, and 16 bases lay outside the gene matches. The CDR3: CASSQPKEVVAGGTDTQYF. Written as DNA, the CDR3 is TGTGCCAGCAGTCAACCCAAGGAAGTGGTAGCGGGGGGCACAGATACGCAGTATTTT.

The chain combines TRBV6-5 with TRBJ2-2, with no clear D. With 0 bases removed from V and 6 bases from J, the gap between germline ends came to 11 bases. From germline, CDR1 is MNHEY and CDR2 SVGAGI. The CDR3 is 15 residues long. The CDR3 coding sequence is TGTGCCAGCAGTTACTCCTTCTTAGTATCCGGGGAGCTGTTTTTT. The encoded protein is CASSYSFLVSGELFF.

This clone was found a few times. This chain uses TRBV2 with TRBJ2-1; TRBD2 matches at 13 bases. The CDR3 runs 14 residues. The ends lost 11 bases at V and 6 bases at J; junction bases unmatched: 7. Germline values: CDR1 SNHLY, CDR2 FYNNEI. CDR3 nucleotide sequence: TGTGCCGGAAAACTAGCGGGGGGGACCAATGAGCAGTTCTTC. Amino acids: CAGKLAGGTNEQFF.

This chain joins TRBV7-2 and TRBJ1-5; D gene uncertain. Germline CDR1 and CDR2: SGHTA and FQGNSA. The CDR3 spans 15 residues. V gave up 1 base and J gave up 0 bases, with 7 bases separating them. The DNA of the CDR3 is TGTGCCAGCAGCTTAGGTTCGGTTAGCAATCAGCCCCAGCATTTT. Protein sequence: CASSLGSVSNQPQHF. Supplemented by reference TRBV7-2 and TRBJ1-5, the full variable domain reads GAGVSQSPSNKVTEKGKDVELRCDPISGHTALYWYRQSLGQGLEFLIYFQGNSAPDKSGLPSDRFSAERTGGSVSTLTIQRTQQEDSAVYLCASSLGSVSNQPQHFGDGTRLSIL.

The V call is TRBV5-4, the J call TRBJ1-2; perhaps TRBD1 as D (5 bases). Germline-derived CDR1 and CDR2 are SGHNT and YYREEE (reference sequence). The CDR3 has 14 residues. V lost 6 bases and J 1 base, leaving 13 bases between the germline ends. In nucleotides, the CDR3 is TGTGCCAGCAACCTTCGGGGGATTAACTATGGCTACACCTTC. Its translation is CASNLRGINYGYTF.